This T cell receptor (beta chain) appears in the sequencing data of a study of cytomegalovirus exposure and HLA in healthy donors. The CDR3 totals 20 residues. CDR1 SGHVS and CDR2 FQNEAQ come from the germline V gene. V gave up 0 bases and J gave up 0 bases; unmatched junction bases: 14. Use of 60 Vbeta and 13 Jbeta primers characterized the PCR. The assay was immunoSEQ multiplex PCR, and TCRdb's table has in-frame clones only and misses some. The table shows over 150,000 clones, with around three quarters occurring only once. This clone was observed a handful of times. This chain uses TRBV7-8 with TRBJ1-5; 7 bases map to TRBD1. This sequence originates from a woman in her forties or fifties in good health and CMV-seropositive. Material for sequencing was PBMCs. The chain's CDR3 is CASSLAKAGGLFYSNQPQHF. The CDR3, as DNA: TGTGCCAGCAGCTTAGCGAAGGCAGGGGGTTTGTTCTATAGCAATCAGCCCCAGCATTTT. Full variable domain (remainder filled in from reference TRBV7-8 and TRBJ1-5): GAGVSQSPRYKVAKRGQDVALRCDPISGHVSLFWYQQALGQGPEFLTYFQNEAQLDKSGLPSDRFFAERPEGSVSTLKIQRTQQEDSAVYLCASSLAKAGGLFYSNQPQHFGDGTRLSIL.